These 19 T cell receptor beta chains were all obtained from the same sample, sequenced in a study of Ad26.COV2.S vaccination and SARS-CoV-2 variants. Measured with immunoSEQ multiplex PCR; TCRdb has only the in-frame clones, and not every one. The sample records under 150,000 clones, 70% to 90% being singletons. The sequenced sample was peripheral blood, obtained after recovery from COVID-19. The source is a human donor who had recovered from COVID-19.

The chain links TRBV14 to TRBJ2-3; D is ambiguous. Trimming cost V 0 bases and J 6 bases, with 7 bases left between them. The CDR3 totals 13 residues. Germline V CDR1 and CDR2: SGHDN, FVKESK. The CDR3 bases are TGTGCCAGCAGCCAAGATCTATGGGATACGCAGTATTTT. Its translation: CASSQDLWDTQYF.

V and J are TRBV5-4 and TRBJ1-4; no definite D call. CDR1 and CDR2 from the germline V gene are SGHNT and YYREEE (reference sequence). Trimming took off 4 bases at V and 0 bases at J, with 13 bases between the two ends. This CDR3 has 16 residues. DNA for the CDR3: TGTGCCAGCAGCCATGGCGGAAGCTCAACTAATGAAAAACTGTTTTTT. This translates into CASSHGGSSTNEKLFF.

In its sample, this clone was seen once. This chain connects TRBV5-6 to TRBJ1-1, with a possible D match to TRBD1 (6 bases). CDR1 is SGHDT and CDR2 is YYEEEE in the germline V gene. The CDR3 contains 14 residues. Trimming removed 5 bases at V and 11 bases at J, with 22 bases between. CDR3 nucleotides: TGTGCCAGCAGGCTCTGGGGGGCTGGCAGGGACGCTTTCTTT. Translating gives CASRLWGAGRDAFF.

V usage is TRBV5-1 and J usage is TRBJ2-5, with 8 bases aligning to TRBD2. The ends lost 5 bases at V and 5 bases at J; junction bases unmatched: 17. This CDR3 comprises 17 residues. Germline assignment: CDR1 SGHRS and CDR2 YFSETQ. CDR3 sequence (DNA): TGCGCCAGCAGTGGGGCCATAGCGGGGTCGGCAGGCGAGACCCAGTACTTC. Translating gives CASSGAIAGSAGETQYF. The entire variable domain, with the rest obtained from reference TRBV5-1 and TRBJ2-5, is as follows: KAGVTQTPRYLIKTRGQQVTLSCSPISGHRSVSWYQQTPGQGLQFLFEYFSETQRNKGNFPGRFSGRQFSNSRSEMNVSTLELGDSALYLCASSGAIAGSAGETQYFGPGTRLLVL.

V usage is TRBV4-1 and J usage is TRBJ1-6; D is unresolved. The CDR3 runs 15 residues. V was pared by 2 bases and J by 8 bases, with 13 bases between. Per germline, CDR1 MGHRA and CDR2 YSYEKL. The CDR3 DNA reads TGCGCCAGCAGCCAACTGGGGAAGTTGGATTCACCCCTCCACTTT. It encodes CASSQLGKLDSPLHF.

The V gene is TRBV10-2, the J gene TRBJ2-5; TRBD2 aligns across 9 bases. Unmatched junction bases numbered 5, after V lost 4 bases and J lost 5 bases. Germline CDR1 WSHSY, CDR2 SAAADI. The CDR3 runs 14 residues. The CDR3 DNA follows: TGCGCCAGCAGTGTAGCGGGGGTGGGCGAGACCCAGTACTTC. Amino acid sequence: CASSVAGVGETQYF.

Notes on this clone: Mismatch with germline at one junction end may stem from a read error. The J gene is TRBJ1-1, the V gene TRBV7-2; 9 bases are a match to TRBD1. This CDR3 has 18 residues. Per germline, CDR1 SGHTA and CDR2 FQGNSA. CDR3 DNA sequence: TGTGCCAGCAGCGTAGCGCCGGGACAGGGCATTGGAGGCACTGAAGCTTTCTTT. This encodes CASSVAPGQGIGGTEAFF.

The chain couples TRBV30 to TRBJ1-6; D is perhaps TRBD1 (5 bases). The V end was cut by 5 bases, the J end by 7 bases, with 12 bases between. CDR1 GTSNPN and CDR2 SVGIG come from the germline V gene (reference sequence). CDR3 length equals 13 residues. CDR3 DNA: TGTGCCTGGTCTGAGGGGCGGAATTCACCCCTCCACTTT. This translates into CAWSEGRNSPLHF.

J is TRBJ1-2 and V is TRBV19, with TRBD1 matching over 7 bases. Per the germline V gene, CDR1 is LNHDA and CDR2 is SQIVND (reference sequence). The CDR3 consists of 14 residues. Unmatched junction bases numbered 13, after V lost 7 bases and J lost 8 bases. CDR3 coding DNA: TGTGCCAGTAACCCATCGACAGGGCTGAAAGGCTACACCTTC. Its protein is CASNPSTGLKGYTF.

The rearrangement links TRBV5-1 to TRBJ1-4, with D possibly matching TRBD1 (5 bases). CDR1 is SGHRS and CDR2 is YFSETQ in the germline V gene. This CDR3 is built from 16 residues. V lost 0 bases and J 8 bases, leaving 17 bases between the germline ends. The CDR3 DNA reads TGCGCCAGCAGCTTGGAGGGGTCCTCTGGTTCCGAAAAACTGTTTTTT. Translation: CASSLEGSSGSEKLFF.

The chain is built from TRBV5-1 and TRBJ1-6; no clear D. Germline V gene lookup returns CDR1 SGHRS and CDR2 YFSETQ. This CDR3 has 16 amino acids. V was cut by 0 bases and J by 0 bases, with 7 bases left in between. The CDR3 protein is CASSLAGSSYNSPLHF. The CDR3 DNA sequence: TGCGCCAGCAGCTTGGCGGGAAGCTCCTATAATTCACCCCTCCACTTT.

The DNA for the CDR3 is TGCGCCAGCAGCCAAGATAAGGATGGGGGGTACAATGAGCAGTTCTTC. Translation: CASSQDKDGGYNEQFF. The V and J genes are TRBV4-1 and TRBJ2-1; tentatively, D is TRBD2 (6 bases). With 0 bases removed from V and 4 bases from J, the gap between germline ends came to 13 bases. CDR3 size: 16 residues. CDR1 and CDR2 from the germline V gene are MGHRA and YSYEKL.

The genes are TRBV30 and TRBJ1-2; D is possibly TRBD1 (5 bases). Germline V gives CDR1 GTSNPN, CDR2 SVGIG (reference sequence). The CDR3 contains 14 residues. Trimming pared 2 bases from V and 3 bases from J, leaving 13 bases between. The CDR3 is CAWSRLGADYGYTF. CDR3 DNA sequence: TGTGCCTGGAGTCGCCTCGGGGCGGACTATGGCTACACCTTC.

The V gene is TRBV30, the J gene TRBJ2-3, with D possibly TRBD2 on 6 matching bases. The V gene's germline CDR1 is GTSNPN and CDR2 SVGIG (reference sequence). There are 11 residues in the CDR3. V shed 3 bases and J shed 13 bases, with 14 bases lying between them. The CDR3 nucleotides read TGTGCCTGGAGAGTGGGGGAGGTTAAGTATTTT. Translation gives CAWRVGEVKYF.

This clone was observed a single time. This chain joins TRBV11-2 and TRBJ2-7; TRBD2 aligns across 11 bases. Trimming removed 1 base from V and 2 bases from J; junction bases left unmatched: 1. There are 15 residues in the CDR3. Germline loops: CDR1 SGHAT, CDR2 FQNNGV. The chain's CDR3 is CASSLGLAGTYEQYF. Written as DNA, the CDR3 is TGTGCCAGCAGCTTAGGACTAGCGGGGACCTACGAGCAGTACTTC. Full variable domain (outside the CDR3, taken from reference TRBV11-2 and TRBJ2-7): EAGVAQSPRYKIIEKRQSVAFWCNPISGHATLYWYQQILGQGPKLLIQFQNNGVVDDSQLPKDRFSAERLKGVDSTLKIQPAKLEDSAVYLCASSLGLAGTYEQYFGPGTRLTVT.

The genes are TRBV27 and TRBJ2-7; TRBD2 is a possible D gene (7 bases). The CDR3 runs to 12 residues. Trimming left V 3 bases short and J 6 bases short, with 9 bases between. Germline-derived CDR1 and CDR2 are MNHEY and SMNVEV (reference sequence). CDR3 in DNA: TGTGCCAGCAGTTTCGGGGGGCGCGAGCAGTACTTC. Translating gives CASSFGGREQYF.

This clone was detected only once. This chain joins TRBV30 and TRBJ2-5; D may correspond to TRBD1 or TRBD2 (5 bases each). From germline, CDR1 is GTSNPN and CDR2 SVGIG (reference sequence). The CDR3 consists of 13 residues. With 1 base removed from V and 2 bases from J, the gap between germline ends came to 8 bases. The CDR3 bases are TGTGCCTGGAGTGCCTGGGGGCAAGAGACCCAGTACTTC. Its protein is CAWSAWGQETQYF.

The chain joins TRBV10-3 to TRBJ2-1, with 13 bases matching TRBD2. The ends lost 10 bases at V and 2 bases at J; junction bases unmatched: 2. Germline V gene lookup returns CDR1 ENHRY and CDR2 SYGVKD. CDR3 length: 14 amino acids. CDR3: CATGTSGTYNEQFF. The DNA of the CDR3 is TGTGCCACCGGGACTAGCGGGACCTACAATGAGCAGTTCTTC.

CDR3 loop: CATSNESTGELFF. The DNA for the CDR3 is TGTGCCACCAGTAATGAATCAACCGGGGAGCTGTTTTTT. The chain uses TRBV24-1 and TRBJ2-2; unclear D gene. CDR3 length: 13 amino acids. V was shortened by 6 bases and J by 5 bases, with 9 bases between the two germline ends. Per germline, CDR1 KGHDR and CDR2 SFDVKD.